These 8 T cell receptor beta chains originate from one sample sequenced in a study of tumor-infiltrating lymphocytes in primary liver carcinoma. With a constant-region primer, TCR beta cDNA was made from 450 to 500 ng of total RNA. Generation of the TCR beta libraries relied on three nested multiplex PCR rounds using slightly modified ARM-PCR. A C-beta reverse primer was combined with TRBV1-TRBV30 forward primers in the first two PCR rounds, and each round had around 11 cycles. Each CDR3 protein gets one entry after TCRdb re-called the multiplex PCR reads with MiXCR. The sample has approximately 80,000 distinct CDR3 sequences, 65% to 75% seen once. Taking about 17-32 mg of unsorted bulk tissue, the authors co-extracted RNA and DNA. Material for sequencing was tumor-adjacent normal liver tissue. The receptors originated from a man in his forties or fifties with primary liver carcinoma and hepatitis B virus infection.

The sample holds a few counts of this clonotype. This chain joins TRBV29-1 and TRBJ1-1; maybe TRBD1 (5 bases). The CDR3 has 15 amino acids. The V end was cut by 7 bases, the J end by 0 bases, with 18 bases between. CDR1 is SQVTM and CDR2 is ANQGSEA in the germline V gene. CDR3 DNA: TGCAGCGGTGGACCGGGTTGGGGGGTGAACACTGAAGCTTTCTTT. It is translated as CSGGPGWGVNTEAFF. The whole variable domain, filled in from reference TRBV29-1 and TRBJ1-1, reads SAVISQKPSRDICQRGTSLTIQCQVDSQVTMMFWYRQQPGQSLTLIATANQGSEATYESGFVIDKFPISRPNLTFSTLTVSNMSPEDSSIYLCSGGPGWGVNTEAFFGQGTRLTVV.

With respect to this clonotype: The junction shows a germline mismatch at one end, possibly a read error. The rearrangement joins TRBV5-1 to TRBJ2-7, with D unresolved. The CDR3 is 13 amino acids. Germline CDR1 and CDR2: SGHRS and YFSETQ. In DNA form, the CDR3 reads TGCACCAGCAGCTTGGGTGCGTTTTATGACCAGTACTTC. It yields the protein CTSSLGAFYDQYF.

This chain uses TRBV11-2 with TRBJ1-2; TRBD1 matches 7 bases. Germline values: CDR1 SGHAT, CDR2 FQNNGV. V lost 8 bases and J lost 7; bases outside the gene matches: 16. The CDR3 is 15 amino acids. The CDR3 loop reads CASGYRGGSPPGYTF. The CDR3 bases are TGTGCCAGCGGCTATAGAGGGGGCTCCCCCCCTGGCTACACCTTC. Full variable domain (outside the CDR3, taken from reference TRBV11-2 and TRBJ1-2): EAGVAQSPRYKIIEKRQSVAFWCNPISGHATLYWYQQILGQGPKLLIQFQNNGVVDDSQLPKDRFSAERLKGVDSTLKIQPAKLEDSAVYLCASGYRGGSPPGYTFGSGTRLTVV.

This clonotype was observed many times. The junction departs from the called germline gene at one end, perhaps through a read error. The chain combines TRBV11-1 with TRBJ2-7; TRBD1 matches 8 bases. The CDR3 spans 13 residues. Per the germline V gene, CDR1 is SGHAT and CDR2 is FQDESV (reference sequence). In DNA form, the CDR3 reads TGTGCCAACAGCTTAGGACAGGGCCTCGAGCAGTACTTC. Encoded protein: CANSLGQGLEQYF. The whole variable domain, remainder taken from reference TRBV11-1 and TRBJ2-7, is EAEVAQSPRYKITEKSQAVAFWCDPISGHATLYWYRQILGQGPELLVQFQDESVVDDSQLPKDRFSAERLKGVDSTLKIQPAELGDSAMYLCANSLGQGLEQYFGPGTRLTVT.

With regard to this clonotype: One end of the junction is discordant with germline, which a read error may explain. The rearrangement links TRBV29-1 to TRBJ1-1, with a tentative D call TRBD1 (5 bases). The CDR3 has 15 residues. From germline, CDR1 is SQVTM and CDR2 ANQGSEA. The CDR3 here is CSVSAGWGMNTETFF. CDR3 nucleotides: TGTAGCGTTTCCGCAGGGTGGGGCATGAACACTGAAACTTTCTTT.

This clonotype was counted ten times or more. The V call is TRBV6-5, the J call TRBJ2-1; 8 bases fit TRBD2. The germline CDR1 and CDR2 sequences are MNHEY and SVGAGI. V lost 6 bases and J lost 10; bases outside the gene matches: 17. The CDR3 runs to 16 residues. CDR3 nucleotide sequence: TGTGCCAGCAGACCCGAGGGGAGCGGGAGATTCTCGGAGCAGTTCTTC. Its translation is CASRPEGSGRFSEQFF.

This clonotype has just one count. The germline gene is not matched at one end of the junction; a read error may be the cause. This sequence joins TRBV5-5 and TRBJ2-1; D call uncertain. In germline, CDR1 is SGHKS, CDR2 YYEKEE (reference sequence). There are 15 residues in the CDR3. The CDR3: CVSSLGIGTVNEQFF. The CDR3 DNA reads TGTGTCAGCAGCTTGGGTATAGGTACGGTCAATGAGCAGTTCTTC. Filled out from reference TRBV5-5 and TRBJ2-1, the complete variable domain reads DAGVTQSPTHLIKTRGQQVTLRCSPISGHKSVSWYQQVLGQGPQFIFQYYEKEERGRGNFPDRFSARQFPNYSSELNVNALLLGDSALYLCVSSLGIGTVNEQFFGPGTRLTVL.

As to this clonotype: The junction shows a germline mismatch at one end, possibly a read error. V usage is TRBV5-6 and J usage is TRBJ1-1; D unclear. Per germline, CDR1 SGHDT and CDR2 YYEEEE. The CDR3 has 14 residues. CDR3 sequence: CAGSSYTVNTEAFF. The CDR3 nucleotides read TGTGCCGGCAGCTCGTACACAGTAAACACTGAAGCTTTCTTT.